The clone carrying this TCR beta chain was detected ten times or more. What it binds is not known. The data were taken from a study of early T cells in non-severe SARS-CoV-2 infection. Study information: Unsorted whole-blood RNA was sequenced in bulk, leaving chains unpaired.

Notes on the study in general: Reliance on VDJdb matching favored anti-spike CD8 responses; private and CD4 specificities were missed.

Unique molecular identifiers (one per individual cDNA molecule) were attached. Via MiXCR, TCRdb re-called the 5' RACE reads, giving one row per CDR3 protein. The data show approximately 67,000 distinct CDR3 sequences, 9.5% to 13% seen once. The TCR sequence derives from an adult who was a healthcare worker with PCR-confirmed SARS-CoV-2 infection or an uninfected control (not recorded which). The specimen was whole blood.

The CDR3 is CASSSQLGDTQYF. The DNA for the CDR3 is TGCGCCAGCAGCTCTCAACTGGGAGATACGCAGTATTTT. This chain links TRBV5-1 with TRBJ2-3; D uncertain. The germline V gene encodes CDR1 SGHRS and CDR2 YFSETQ. CDR3 length: 13 amino acids. With 3 bases removed from V and 5 bases from J, the gap between germline ends came to 10 bases.